This TCR beta chain was identified during a study of beta chain features in type 1 diabetes. Study-wide results and limits: Shortening that was moderate but significant affected the TCRB CDR3s of Type 1 diabetes patients in all four CD4+ subsets. PCR might preferentially amplify shorter templates, equally in patients and controls. Any role of HLA type in TCRB rearrangement remained unresolved here.

TCRB transcripts that were expressed got sequenced, as all of the isolated RNA had been reverse transcribed. Data came from immunoSEQ multiplex PCR; TCRdb stores just in-frame clones and leaves some out. The sample includes fewer than 300,000 clones, around 21% of them seen just once. The length of the CDR3 is 16 residues. V shed 2 bases and J 5 bases; nucleotides not matched to a gene: 6. Germline V gives CDR1 SGHTA, CDR2 FQGTGA. As for this clone: Its cognate antigen is unknown.

Each donor gave one heparinised blood draw averaging around 120 mL. Purity exceeded 98% in all sorted populations. Specimen: naive CD4+ T cells from blood. The source is a woman in her thirties or forties with type 1 diabetes. The rearrangement uses TRBV7-3 and TRBJ2-1; TRBD2 matches 10 bases. CDR3 sequence: CASSLGRAGGDNEQFF. The CDR3 region has the DNA TGTGCCAGCAGCTTAGGTCGAGCGGGAGGGGACAATGAGCAGTTCTTC. Looking up the rest from reference TRBV7-3 and TRBJ2-1 gives the full variable domain: GAGVSQTPSNKVTEKGKYVELRCDPISGHTALYWYRQSLGQGPEFLIYFQGTGAADDSGLPNDRFFAVRPEGSVSTLKIQRTERGDSAVYLCASSLGRAGGDNEQFFGPGTRLTVL.